This passage covers 5 T cell receptor beta chains from one sample sequenced in a study of blood T cells in healthy people across ages. Then a second PCR, running roughly 7 to 11 cycles, was carried out with a sample-barcoded 5' primer and a J-beta primer mix. MiXCR, applied by TCRdb to the 5' RACE reads, yields one record per CDR3 protein. The sample contains about 1.6 million distinct CDR3 sequences, about 32% of which appear only once. The sample taken for sequencing was blood. These receptors were collected from a woman aged 25 to 39 in good health.

The chain links TRBV28 to TRBJ2-5, with TRBD2 matching over 10 bases. Germline V gene sequence: CDR1 MDHEN, CDR2 SYDVKM. The CDR3 runs 17 residues. Unmatched junction bases numbered 8, after V lost 2 bases and J lost 2 bases. CDR3 sequence: CASSLGLAGARQETQYF. The CDR3 coding sequence is TGTGCCAGCAGTTTAGGCCTAGCGGGAGCGAGGCAAGAGACCCAGTACTTC. The full variable domain, with the rest looked up from reference TRBV28 and TRBJ2-5, is DVKVTQSSRYLVKRTGEKVFLECVQDMDHENMFWYRQDPGLGLRLIYFSYDVKMKEKGDIPEGYSVSREKKERFSLILESASTNQTSMYLCASSLGLAGARQETQYFGPGTRLLVL.

This clonotype was detected a few times. The rearrangement joins TRBV20-1 to TRBJ2-5, with 10 bases fitting TRBD2. This CDR3 is 14 amino acids long. V shed 3 bases and J 4 bases; nucleotides not matched to a gene: 5. Per the germline V gene, CDR1 is DFQATT and CDR2 is SNEGSKA (reference sequence). The CDR3 DNA reads as TGCAGTGCTAGGGTAGCGGGAGGCCCAGAGACCCAGTACTTC. It encodes CSARVAGGPETQYF.

This clonotype was picked up a small number of times. This chain links TRBV20-1 with TRBJ2-7; the D gene is possibly TRBD1 (5 bases). V lost 6 bases and J 6 bases, leaving 24 bases between the germline ends. The CDR3 extends over 15 amino acids. Germline CDR1 and CDR2: DFQATT and SNEGSKA (reference sequence). The CDR3: CSALGEANVRSEQYF. The CDR3 region has the DNA TGCAGTGCCCTAGGGGAAGCGAATGTTCGGAGCGAGCAGTACTTC.

In this sample, this clonotype turned up a few times. The J gene is TRBJ1-6, the V gene TRBV28; D unresolved. Germline values: CDR1 MDHEN, CDR2 SYDVKM. The CDR3 sequence is 12 residues long. The germline V and J ends were trimmed by 7 bases and 9 bases, with 10 bases remaining between them. CDR3 DNA: TGTGCCAGCAACACAGAATCTTCACCCCTCCACTTT. This encodes CASNTESSPLHF.

This clonotype has just a few counts. The gene calls are TRBV7-9 and TRBJ1-1, with a weak D call TRBD1 (5 bases). V was shortened by 6 bases and J by 4 bases, with 12 bases between the two germline ends. The germline CDR1 and CDR2 sequences are SEHNR and FQNEAQ (reference sequence). This CDR3 comprises 13 residues. The CDR3 DNA follows: TGTGCCAGCAGACTCGGGGCAACCACTGAAGCTTTCTTT. Its translation is CASRLGATTEAFF. Drawing the rest from reference TRBV7-9 and TRBJ1-1, the complete variable domain is DTGVSQNPRHKITKRGQNVTFRCDPISEHNRLYWYRQTLGQGPEFLTYFQNEAQLEKSRLLSDRFSAERPKGSFSTLEIQRTEQGDSAMYLCASRLGATTEAFFGQGTRLTVV.